A selection of T cell receptor beta chains follows, all from one sample in a study of CXCR3-negative and CXCR3-positive naive CD8 T cells. Reprocessing the 5' RACE reads, TCRdb reports a single entry for every CDR3 protein and omits DNA. With about 38,000 distinct CDR3 sequences in the sample, the ten largest clones hold about 14%. The sequencing input was memory CD8+ T cells from blood. All receptors come from a human donor in good health. Some clones in this sample may be carry-over from other donors' samples. CDR3s include the opening cysteine and the closing phenylalanine or tryptophan. Not every row has a clone size; where given, it reads once, few, many or a size class.

clone_size j_call v_call cdr3_aa
NA TRBJ2-1 TRBV7-9 CASSPREIFSLRNEQFF
NA TRBJ2-3 TRBV20-1 CSASAGTSGEDTQYF
NA TRBJ2-2 TRBV5-1 CASSLVRMNTGELFF
NA TRBJ2-5 TRBV29-1 CSVGTSYVQETQYF
NA TRBJ2-7 TRBV6-2/TRBV6-3 CATVVRTTYEQYF
NA TRBJ1-5 TRBV27 CASSYVVGQPQHF
NA TRBJ1-1 TRBV9 CASSAGTWEIEAFF
NA TRBJ2-6 TRBV29-1 CSAVGGSGANVLTF
NA TRBJ2-7 TRBV7-6 CASGGLAGDEQYF
NA TRBJ2-3 TRBV13 CASSTRGGGLDTQYF
NA TRBJ2-3 TRBV15 CATSTTGYSTDTQYF
NA TRBJ2-1 TRBV12-3/TRBV12-4 CASSLSPNEQFF
NA TRBJ1-3 TRBV4-1 CASSQTGTDPSGNTIYF
NA TRBJ2-5 TRBV28 CASSGLTEPAETQYF
NA TRBJ2-5 TRBV4-2 CASSQGAGGLETQYF
NA TRBJ2-1 TRBV7-8 CASSLVVVPNEQFF
NA TRBJ1-4 TRBV5-3 CARSLDQGLTTNEKLFF
NA TRBJ1-5 TRBV12-3/TRBV12-4 CASSPGAGGNGQPQHF
NA TRBJ2-7 TRBV4-1 CASSQGSGTGTYEQYF
NA TRBJ1-2 TRBV25-1 CASSASNLGYTF
medium-sized TRBJ2-5 TRBV7-3 CASSSLGGRGETQYF
NA TRBJ2-1 TRBV12-3/TRBV12-4 CASSFGQDNEQFF
NA TRBJ2-1 TRBV29-1 CSVWEGSEQFF
NA TRBJ2-5 TRBV4-2 CASSQVRGRETQYF